Described below is a single TCR beta chain sequence and its context. Profiled with immunoSEQ multiplex PCR; TCRdb holds only in-frame clones, not every one. Among about 68,000 clones listed, 95% to 97% were seen once. The data are from a study of technical replicates of blood from a few donors. Germline V lookup: CDR1 MNHNS, CDR2 SASEGT. The CDR3 totals 16 residues. V dropped 0 bases and J dropped 5 bases, with 16 bases sitting between them. This sequence originates from a human donor in good health. The specimen sequenced was T cells isolated from PBMCs. The chain has TRBV6-1 and TRBJ1-1; D gene uncertain. This CDR3 is CASSEAEGIGHTEAFF. The CDR3 region has the DNA TGTGCCAGCAGTGAAGCGGAGGGAATTGGGCATACTGAAGCTTTCTTT.